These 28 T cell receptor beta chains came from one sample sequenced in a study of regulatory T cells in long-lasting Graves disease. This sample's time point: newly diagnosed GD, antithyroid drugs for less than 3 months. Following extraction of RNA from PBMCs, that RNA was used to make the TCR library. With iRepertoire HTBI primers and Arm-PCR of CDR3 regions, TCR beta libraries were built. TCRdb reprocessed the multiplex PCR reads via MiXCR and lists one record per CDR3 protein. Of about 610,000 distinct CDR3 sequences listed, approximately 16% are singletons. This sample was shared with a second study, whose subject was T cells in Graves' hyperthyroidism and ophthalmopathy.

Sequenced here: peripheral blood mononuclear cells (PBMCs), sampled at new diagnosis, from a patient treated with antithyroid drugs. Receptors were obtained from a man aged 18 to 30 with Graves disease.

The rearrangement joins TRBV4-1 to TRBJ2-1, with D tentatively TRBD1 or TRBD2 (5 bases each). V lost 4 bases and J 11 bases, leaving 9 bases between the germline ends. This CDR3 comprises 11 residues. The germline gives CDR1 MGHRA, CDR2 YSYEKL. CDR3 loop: CASSLEGQQFF. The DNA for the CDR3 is TGCGCCAGCAGCCTCGAGGGGCAGCAGTTCTTC.

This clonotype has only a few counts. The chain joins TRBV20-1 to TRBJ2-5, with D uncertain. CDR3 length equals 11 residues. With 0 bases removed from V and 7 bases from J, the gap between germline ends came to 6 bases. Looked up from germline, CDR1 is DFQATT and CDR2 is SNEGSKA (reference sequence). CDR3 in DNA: TGCAGTGCTAGAGATTTCGGGACCCAGTACTTC. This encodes CSARDFGTQYF.

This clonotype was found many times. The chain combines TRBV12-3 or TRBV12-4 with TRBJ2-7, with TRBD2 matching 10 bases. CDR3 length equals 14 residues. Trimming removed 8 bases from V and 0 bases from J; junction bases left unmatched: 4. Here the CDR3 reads CASRGLADSYEQYF. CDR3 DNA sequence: TGTGCCAGCCGCGGACTAGCGGACTCCTACGAGCAGTACTTC.

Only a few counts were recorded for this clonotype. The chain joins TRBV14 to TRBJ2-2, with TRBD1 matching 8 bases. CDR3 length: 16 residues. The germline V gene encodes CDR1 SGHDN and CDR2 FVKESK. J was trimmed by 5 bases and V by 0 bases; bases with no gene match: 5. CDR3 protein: CASSQDGRGPTGELFF. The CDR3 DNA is TGTGCCAGCAGCCAAGATGGCAGGGGGCCTACCGGGGAGCTGTTTTTT.

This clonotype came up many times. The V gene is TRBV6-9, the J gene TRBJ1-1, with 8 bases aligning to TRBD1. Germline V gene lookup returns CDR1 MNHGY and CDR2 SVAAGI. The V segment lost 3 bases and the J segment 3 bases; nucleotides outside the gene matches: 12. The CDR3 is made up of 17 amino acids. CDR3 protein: CASSYLITGGGYTEAFF. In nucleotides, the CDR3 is TGTGCCAGCAGTTACCTGATCACAGGGGGAGGGTACACTGAAGCTTTCTTT.

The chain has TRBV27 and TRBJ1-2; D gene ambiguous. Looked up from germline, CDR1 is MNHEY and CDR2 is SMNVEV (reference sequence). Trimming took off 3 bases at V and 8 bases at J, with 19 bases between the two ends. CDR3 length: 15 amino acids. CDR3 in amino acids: CASSFRAPLEGGYTF. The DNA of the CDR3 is TGTGCCAGCAGTTTCCGAGCTCCCTTGGAAGGGGGCTACACCTTC.

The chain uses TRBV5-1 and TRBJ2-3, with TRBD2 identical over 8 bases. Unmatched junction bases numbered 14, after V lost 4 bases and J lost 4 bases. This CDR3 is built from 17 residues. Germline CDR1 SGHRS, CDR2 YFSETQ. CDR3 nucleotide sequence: TGCGCCAGCAGCCGCGAGGGACTAGAGATATTCTCAGATACGCAGTATTTT. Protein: CASSREGLEIFSDTQYF.

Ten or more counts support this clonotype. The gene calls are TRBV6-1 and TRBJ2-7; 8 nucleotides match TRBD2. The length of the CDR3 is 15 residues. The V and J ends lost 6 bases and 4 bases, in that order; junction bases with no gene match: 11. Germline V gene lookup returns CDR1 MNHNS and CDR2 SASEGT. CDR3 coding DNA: TGTGCCAGCAGCTCCTTTCCCCTAGCGGGTTACGAGCAGTACTTC. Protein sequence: CASSSFPLAGYEQYF.

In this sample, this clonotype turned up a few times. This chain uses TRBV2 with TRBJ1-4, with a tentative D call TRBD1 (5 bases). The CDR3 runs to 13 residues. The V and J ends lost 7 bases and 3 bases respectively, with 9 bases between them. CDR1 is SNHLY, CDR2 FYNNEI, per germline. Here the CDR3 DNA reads TGTGCCAGCAACGGGGGACCTAATGAAAAACTGTTTTTT. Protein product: CASNGGPNEKLFF.

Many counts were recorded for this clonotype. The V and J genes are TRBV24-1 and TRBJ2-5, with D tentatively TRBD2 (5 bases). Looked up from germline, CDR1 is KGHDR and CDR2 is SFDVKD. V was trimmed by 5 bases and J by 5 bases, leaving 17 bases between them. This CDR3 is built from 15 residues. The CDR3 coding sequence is TGTGCCACCAGTGGACTCGACGGGGTGGGCGAGACCCAGTACTTC. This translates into CATSGLDGVGETQYF.

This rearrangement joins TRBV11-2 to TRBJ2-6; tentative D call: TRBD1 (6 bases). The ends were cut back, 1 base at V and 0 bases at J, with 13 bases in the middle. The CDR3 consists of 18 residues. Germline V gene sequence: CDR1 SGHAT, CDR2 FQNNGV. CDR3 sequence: CASSLVTGPYSGANVLTF. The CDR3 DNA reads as TGTGCCAGCAGCTTAGTCACAGGGCCCTACTCTGGGGCCAACGTCCTGACTTTC. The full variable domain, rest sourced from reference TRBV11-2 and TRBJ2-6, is EAGVAQSPRYKIIEKRQSVAFWCNPISGHATLYWYQQILGQGPKLLIQFQNNGVVDDSQLPKDRFSAERLKGVDSTLKIQPAKLEDSAVYLCASSLVTGPYSGANVLTFGAGSRLTVL.

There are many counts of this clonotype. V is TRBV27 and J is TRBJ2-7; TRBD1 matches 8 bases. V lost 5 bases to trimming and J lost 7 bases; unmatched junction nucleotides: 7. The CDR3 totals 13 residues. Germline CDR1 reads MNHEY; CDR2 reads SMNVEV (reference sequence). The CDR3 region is CASSRPGQVEQYF. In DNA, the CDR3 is TGTGCCAGCAGTAGACCGGGACAGGTTGAGCAGTACTTC.

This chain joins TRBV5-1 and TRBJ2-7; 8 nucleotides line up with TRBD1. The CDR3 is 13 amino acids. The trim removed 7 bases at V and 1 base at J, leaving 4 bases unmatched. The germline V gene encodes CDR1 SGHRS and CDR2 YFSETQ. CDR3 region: CASGGQDSYEQYF. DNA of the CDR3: TGCGCCAGCGGGGGACAGGATTCCTACGAGCAGTACTTC.

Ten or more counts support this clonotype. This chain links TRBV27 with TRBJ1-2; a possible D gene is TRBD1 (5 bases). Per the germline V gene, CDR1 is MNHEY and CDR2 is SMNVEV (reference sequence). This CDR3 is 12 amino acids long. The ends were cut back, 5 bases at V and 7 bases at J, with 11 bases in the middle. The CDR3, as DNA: TGTGCCAGCAGTGGGGCGGGGGGTGGCTACACCTTC. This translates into CASSGAGGGYTF.

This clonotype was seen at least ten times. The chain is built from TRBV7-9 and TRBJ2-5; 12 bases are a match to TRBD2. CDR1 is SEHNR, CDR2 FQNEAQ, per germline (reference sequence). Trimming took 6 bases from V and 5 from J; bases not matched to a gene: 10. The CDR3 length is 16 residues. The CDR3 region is CASSLILAGGQETQYF. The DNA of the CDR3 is TGTGCCAGCAGTCTAATCCTAGCGGGAGGGCAGGAGACCCAGTACTTC.

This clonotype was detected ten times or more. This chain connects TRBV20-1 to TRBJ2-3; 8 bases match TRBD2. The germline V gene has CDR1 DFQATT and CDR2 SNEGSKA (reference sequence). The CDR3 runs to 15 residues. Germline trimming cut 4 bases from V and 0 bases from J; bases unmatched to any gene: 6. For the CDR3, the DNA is TGCAGTGCTACCCCCGCGGGAGGTAGCACAGATACGCAGTATTTT. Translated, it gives CSATPAGGSTDTQYF.

The CDR3: CASSYSGQGKDTQYF. As DNA, the CDR3 is TGTGCCAGCAGTTACTCGGGACAGGGTAAAGATACGCAGTATTTT. The chain couples TRBV6-5 to TRBJ2-3, with 9 bases matching TRBD1. V shed 0 bases, J shed 5 bases, and the junction held 3 bases outside the gene matches. Germline V CDR1 and CDR2: MNHEY, SVGAGI. The CDR3 contains 15 residues.

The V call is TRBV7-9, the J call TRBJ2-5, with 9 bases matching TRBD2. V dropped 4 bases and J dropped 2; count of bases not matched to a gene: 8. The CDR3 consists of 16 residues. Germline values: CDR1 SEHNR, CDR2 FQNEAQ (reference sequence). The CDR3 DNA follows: TGTGCCAGCAGCTCACTAGCGGGCAGACATCAAGAGACCCAGTACTTC. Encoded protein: CASSSLAGRHQETQYF.

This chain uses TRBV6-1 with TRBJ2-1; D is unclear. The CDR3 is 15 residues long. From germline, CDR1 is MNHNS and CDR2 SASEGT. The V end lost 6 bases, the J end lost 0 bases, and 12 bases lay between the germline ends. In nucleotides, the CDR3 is TGTGCCAGCAGCCCGGACCGTCCCTCCTACAATGAGCAGTTCTTC. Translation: CASSPDRPSYNEQFF.

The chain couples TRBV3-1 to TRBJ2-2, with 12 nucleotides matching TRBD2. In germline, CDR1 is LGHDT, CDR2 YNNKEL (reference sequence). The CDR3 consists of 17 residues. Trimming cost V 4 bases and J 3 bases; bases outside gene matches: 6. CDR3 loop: CASSPRLAGVYTGELFF. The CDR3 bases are TGTGCCAGCAGCCCGCGACTAGCGGGAGTTTACACCGGGGAGCTGTTTTTT.

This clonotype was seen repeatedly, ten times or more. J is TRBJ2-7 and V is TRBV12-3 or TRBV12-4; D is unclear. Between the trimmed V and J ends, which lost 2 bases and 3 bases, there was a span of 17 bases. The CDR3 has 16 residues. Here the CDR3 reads CASSLRLSKRHYEQYF. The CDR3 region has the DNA TGTGCCAGCAGTTTAAGGCTCTCGAAAAGGCACTACGAGCAGTACTTC.

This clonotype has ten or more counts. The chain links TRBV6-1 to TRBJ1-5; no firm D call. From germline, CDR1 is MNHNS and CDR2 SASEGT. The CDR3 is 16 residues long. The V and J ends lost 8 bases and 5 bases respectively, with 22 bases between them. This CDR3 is CASADPFIVPDQPQHF. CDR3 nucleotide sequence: TGTGCCAGCGCCGACCCTTTCATAGTGCCCGATCAGCCCCAGCATTTT.

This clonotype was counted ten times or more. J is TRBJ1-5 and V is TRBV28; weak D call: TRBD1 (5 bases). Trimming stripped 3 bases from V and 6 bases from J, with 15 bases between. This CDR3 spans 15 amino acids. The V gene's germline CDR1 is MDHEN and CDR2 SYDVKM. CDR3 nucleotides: TGTGCCAGCAGTTTGTGGCAGGGAACCGGTCAGCCCCAGCATTTT. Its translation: CASSLWQGTGQPQHF.

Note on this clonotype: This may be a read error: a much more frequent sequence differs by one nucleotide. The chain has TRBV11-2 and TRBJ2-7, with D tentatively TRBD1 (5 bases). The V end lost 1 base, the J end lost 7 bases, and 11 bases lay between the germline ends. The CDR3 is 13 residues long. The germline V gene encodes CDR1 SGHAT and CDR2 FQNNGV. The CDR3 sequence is CASSLAPDNEQYF. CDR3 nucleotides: TGTGCCAGCAGCTTAGCACCGGACAATGAGCAGTACTTC.

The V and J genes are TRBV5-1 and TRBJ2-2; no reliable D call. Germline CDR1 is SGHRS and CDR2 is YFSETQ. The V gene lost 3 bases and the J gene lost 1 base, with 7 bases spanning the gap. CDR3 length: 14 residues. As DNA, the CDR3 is TGCGCCAGCAGCTGGACGAGGAACACCGGGGAGCTGTTTTTT. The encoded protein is CASSWTRNTGELFF. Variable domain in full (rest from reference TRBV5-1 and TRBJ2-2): KAGVTQTPRYLIKTRGQQVTLSCSPISGHRSVSWYQQTPGQGLQFLFEYFSETQRNKGNFPGRFSGRQFSNSRSEMNVSTLELGDSALYLCASSWTRNTGELFFGEGSRLTVL.

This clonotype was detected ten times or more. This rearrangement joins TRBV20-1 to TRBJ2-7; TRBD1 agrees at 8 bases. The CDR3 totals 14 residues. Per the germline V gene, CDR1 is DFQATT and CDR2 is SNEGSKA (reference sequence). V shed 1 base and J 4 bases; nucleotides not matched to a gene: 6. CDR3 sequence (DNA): TGCAGTGCTAGAGCTACAGGGGGACTTTACGAGCAGTACTTC. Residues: CSARATGGLYEQYF.

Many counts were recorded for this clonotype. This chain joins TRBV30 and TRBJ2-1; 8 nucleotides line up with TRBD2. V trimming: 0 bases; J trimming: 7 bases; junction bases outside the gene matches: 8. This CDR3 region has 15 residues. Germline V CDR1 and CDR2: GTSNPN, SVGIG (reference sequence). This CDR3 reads CAWSVRGGLGNEQFF. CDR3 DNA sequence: TGTGCCTGGAGTGTACGCGGGGGGCTCGGGAATGAGCAGTTCTTC.

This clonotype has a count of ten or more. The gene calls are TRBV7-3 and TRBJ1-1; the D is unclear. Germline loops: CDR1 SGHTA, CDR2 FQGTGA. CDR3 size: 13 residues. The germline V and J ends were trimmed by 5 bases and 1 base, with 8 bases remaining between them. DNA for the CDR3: TGTGCCAGCAGCGAAGGCGAGAACACTGAAGCTTTCTTT. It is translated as CASSEGENTEAFF.